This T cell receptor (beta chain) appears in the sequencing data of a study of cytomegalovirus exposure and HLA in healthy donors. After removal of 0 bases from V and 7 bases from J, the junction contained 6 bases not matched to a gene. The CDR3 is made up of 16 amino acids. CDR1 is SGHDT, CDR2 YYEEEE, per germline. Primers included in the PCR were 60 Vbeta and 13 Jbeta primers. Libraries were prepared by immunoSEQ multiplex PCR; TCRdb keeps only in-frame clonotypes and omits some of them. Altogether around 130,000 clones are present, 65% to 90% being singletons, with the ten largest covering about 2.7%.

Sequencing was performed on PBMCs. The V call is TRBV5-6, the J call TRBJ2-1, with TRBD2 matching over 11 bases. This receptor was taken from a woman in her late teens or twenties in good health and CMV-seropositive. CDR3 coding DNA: TGTGCCAGCAGCTTGGCCGTAGCGGGGGGGCTAAATGAGCAGTTCTTC. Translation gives CASSLAVAGGLNEQFF.